This record covers a single T cell receptor (beta chain). Antigen: not known. The sample comes from a study of brain T cells in children with intractable seizures. Study results and limitations: Absence of clones before surgery may stem from lower sequencing depth.

Sequencing was limited to surgery cases with top T cell transcript signatures in brain tissue. Pre-surgery treatment included at least one anti-epileptic drug. The table came from immunoSEQ multiplex PCR; TCRdb's copy has only in-frame clones and leaves some out. The table includes roughly 80,000 clones, under 95% detected once. The trim removed 3 bases at V and 1 base at J, leaving 5 bases unmatched. CDR3 size: 16 residues. The V gene's germline CDR1 is KGHSH and CDR2 LQKENI. Sequenced here: peripheral blood, sampled at surgery. The sequence was obtained from a boy in the first two years of life with tuberous sclerosis and intractable seizures. This chain uses TRBV18 with TRBJ2-2, with TRBD2 matching 7 bases. The CDR3 loop is CASSPWEGENTGELFF. The DNA for the CDR3 is TGTGCCAGCTCACCGTGGGAGGGTGAGAACACCGGGGAGCTGTTTTTT.